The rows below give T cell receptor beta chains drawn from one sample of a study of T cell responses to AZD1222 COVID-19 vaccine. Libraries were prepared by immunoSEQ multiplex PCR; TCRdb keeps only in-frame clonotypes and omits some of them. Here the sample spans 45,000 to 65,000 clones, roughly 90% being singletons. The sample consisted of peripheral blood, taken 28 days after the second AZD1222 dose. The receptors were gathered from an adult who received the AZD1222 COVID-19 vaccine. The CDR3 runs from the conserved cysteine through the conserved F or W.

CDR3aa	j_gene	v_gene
CAISFEPSGANVLTF	TRBJ2-6	TRBV10-3
CASSLGEGGYNEQFF	TRBJ2-1	TRBV5-4
CASSLGGGRQPQHF	TRBJ1-5	TRBV5-6
CASSKTGGGEPQHF	TRBJ1-5	TRBV6-5
CASSPRTSGSGTDTQYF	TRBJ2-3	TRBV7-7
CAPGAGGQETQYF	TRBJ2-5	TRBV10-1
CASSQDRGGVSF	TRBJ2-3	TRBV3-1/TRBV3-2
CASSESGQGANNSPLHF	TRBJ1-6	TRBV10-2
CASSFNTGELFF	TRBJ2-2	TRBV28
CASSVFSRSSGRDEQFF	TRBJ2-1	TRBV9
CASSVGAGRAEKLFF	TRBJ1-4	TRBV9